The source of this T cell receptor beta chain is a study of blood T cell repertoires in COVID-19. This table comes from immunoSEQ multiplex PCR, and its TCRdb copy is limited to in-frame clones, with some not included. Found here are approximately 250,000 clones, approximately 86% of them singletons; the top ten hold around 12%. Germline trimming cut 4 bases from V and 9 bases from J; bases unmatched to any gene: 9. The CDR3 has 15 residues. Germline V gene data show CDR1 as MDHEN and CDR2 as SYDVKM. Sequencing was performed on peripheral blood. V and J are TRBV28 and TRBJ1-6; the match to TRBD1 covers 7 bases. This clonotype was sampled from a woman between 70 and 85 years old with COVID-19, enrolled during active disease. The DNA of the CDR3 is TGTGCCAGCAGTTCCCCAGGGGGTCAAGCTTCACCCCTCCACTTT. Translating it yields CASSSPGGQASPLHF.